A selection of T cell receptor beta chains follows, all from one sample in a study of T cell changes during pregnancy in multiple sclerosis. Method: immunoSEQ multiplex PCR; TCRdb's copy keeps in-frame clones and lacks some. This sample has 55,000 or so clones; over 80% occur once, and the top ten carry 0.64%. Sequencing was performed on CD4+ T cells from peripheral blood mononuclear cells, taken after pregnancy. These receptors were collected from a female donor with multiple sclerosis, enrolled in a pregnancy study. Each CDR3 is given with its conserved first and last residue. The D gene is left open where the match is weak. Part of the rows lack a size; the others show once, few, many or a class for expanded clones.

14	TRBV7-3	TRBJ1-1	-	-	CASSLSQGHTEAFF	TGTGCCAGCAGCCTCTCCCAGGGGCACACTGAAGCTTTCTTT
13	TRBV9	TRBJ1-1	once	-	CASSVLRNTEAFF	TGTGCCAGCAGCGTATTGAGGAACACTGAAGCTTTCTTT
14	TRBV19	TRBJ2-7	-	-	CASSPEGRFYEQYF	TGTGCCAGTAGTCCGGAGGGGAGATTCTACGAGCAGTACTTC
13	TRBV29-1	TRBJ2-4	-	TRBD1	CSFTGTGRNIQYF	TGCAGCTTTACAGGGACAGGGCGGAACATTCAGTACTTC
12	TRBV2	TRBJ2-2	-	-	CASSDYSGELFF	TGTGCCAGCAGTGACTACTCCGGGGAGCTGTTTTTT
15	TRBV6-5	TRBJ1-1	once	TRBD1	CASRYNRGMNTEAFF	TGTGCCAGCAGGTATAACAGGGGTATGAACACTGAAGCTTTCTTT
17	TRBV12-5	TRBJ1-1	-	-	CASGLGMGTSLNTEAFF	TGTGCTAGTGGTTTGGGCATGGGGACATCTTTGAACACTGAAGCTTTCTTT
14	TRBV30	TRBJ1-2	-	TRBD1	CAWRNRGTNYGYTF	TGTGCCTGGAGGAACAGGGGGACTAACTATGGCTACACCTTC
14	TRBV15	TRBJ1-3	-	-	CATSRDFSGNTIYF	TGTGCCACCAGCAGAGACTTCTCTGGAAACACCATATATTTT
11	TRBV19	TRBJ1-4	few	-	CASRVGEKLFF	TGTGCCAGTAGAGTCGGGGAAAAACTGTTTTTT
14	TRBV5-4	TRBJ1-5	-	-	CASSLGRGNQPQHF	TGTGCCAGCAGCTTGGGTCGGGGGAATCAGCCCCAGCATTTT
14	TRBV6-6	TRBJ2-2	-	TRBD2	CASGAGVATGELFF	TGTGCCAGCGGAGCGGGGGTGGCCACCGGGGAGCTGTTTTTT
14	TRBV25-1	TRBJ1-2	once	-	CASSPAVRAGGYTF	TGTGCCAGCAGCCCTGCGGTCCGGGCGGGGGGCTACACCTTC
12	TRBV7-2	TRBJ1-2	-	-	CASSPGQYGYTF	TGTGCCAGCAGCCCCGGACAGTATGGCTACACCTTC
14	TRBV19	TRBJ1-5	few	-	CASTEGRGNQPQHF	TGTGCCAGTACCGAAGGGAGGGGGAATCAGCCCCAGCATTTT
14	TRBV10-3	TRBJ1-5	-	TRBD1	CAISGTGPNQPQHF	TGTGCCATCAGCGGGACAGGTCCAAATCAGCCCCAGCATTTT
13	TRBV6-5	TRBJ1-5	-	-	CASSYSRGQPQHF	TGTGCCAGCAGTTACTCCAGGGGTCAGCCCCAGCATTTT
13	TRBV9	TRBJ1-4	-	-	CASSVAINEKLFF	TGTGCCAGCAGCGTAGCCATTAATGAAAAACTGTTTTTT
13	TRBV6-1	TRBJ2-3	-	-	CASSWTSTDTQYF	TGTGCCAGCAGCTGGACTAGCACAGATACGCAGTATTTT
12	TRBV5-1	TRBJ1-1	-	-	CASSLYRTEAFF	TGCGCCAGCAGCTTGTATCGCACTGAAGCTTTCTTT
14	TRBV7-2	TRBJ2-1	-	TRBD1	CASSYRDSYNEQFF	TGTGCCAGCAGCTACCGGGACAGTTACAATGAGCAGTTCTTC
15	TRBV9	TRBJ1-5	-	TRBD1	CASSVGTGYNQPQHF	TGTGCCAGCAGCGTTGGGACAGGTTACAATCAGCCCCAGCATTTT
14	TRBV10-3	TRBJ1-6	once	-	CAISEMGGNSPLHF	TGTGCCATCAGTGAGATGGGGGGTAATTCACCCCTCCACTTT
15	TRBV5-4	TRBJ2-7	once	-	CASSLETAFSYEQYF	TGTGCCAGCAGCTTAGAGACAGCTTTCTCCTACGAGCAGTACTTC
14	TRBV27	TRBJ2-7	-	-	CASSFGQSRYEQYF	TGTGCCAGCAGTTTCGGACAGAGCAGATACGAGCAGTACTTC
15	TRBV5-4	TRBJ1-1	-	TRBD1	CASSPWYRGGTEAFF	TGTGCCAGCAGCCCATGGTACAGGGGCGGCACTGAAGCTTTCTTT
15	TRBV7-9	TRBJ1-6	-	-	CASRGASSYNSPLHF	TGTGCCAGCAGAGGTGCTAGCTCCTATAATTCACCCCTCCACTTT
18	TRBV7-7	TRBJ2-1	-	TRBD2	CASSPFTSGGISYNEQFF	TGTGCCAGCAGCCCTTTTACTAGCGGGGGAATATCCTACAATGAGCAGTTCTTC
14	TRBV4-1	TRBJ1-2	-	-	CASSQGGGYYGYTF	TGCGCCAGCAGCCAGGGAGGGGGGTACTATGGCTACACCTTC
14	TRBV6-1	TRBJ2-7	-	-	CASRAGRSTYEQYF	TGTGCCAGCAGGGCGGGGCGTTCCACCTACGAGCAGTACTTC
17	TRBV5-6	TRBJ1-2	-	-	CASSPGQGSAYNYGYTF	TGTGCCAGCAGCCCCGGGCAGGGCTCAGCCTACAACTATGGCTACACCTTC
15	TRBV4-2	TRBJ2-3	-	TRBD2	CASSPGLAGEDTQYF	TGTGCCAGCAGCCCCGGGCTAGCGGGGGAAGATACGCAGTATTTT
11	TRBV2	TRBJ2-7	once	-	CASSEYYEQYF	TGTGCCAGTTCGGAGTACTACGAGCAGTACTTC
14	TRBV30	TRBJ1-1	few	-	CAWSPWTSQTEAFF	TGTGCCTGGAGTCCCTGGACAAGTCAGACTGAAGCTTTCTTT
15	TRBV14	TRBJ1-5	-	TRBD1	CASSQQTGAKQPQHF	TGTGCCAGCAGCCAACAGACAGGGGCGAAACAGCCCCAGCATTTT
16	TRBV19	TRBJ2-6	-	-	CASRPGGLTGANVLTF	TGTGCCAGTAGACCCGGGGGGCTGACTGGGGCCAACGTCCTGACTTTC
15	TRBV7-9	TRBJ2-2	-	TRBD1	CASSTRDREAGELFF	TGTGCCAGCAGTACCCGGGACAGGGAGGCCGGGGAGCTGTTTTTT
16	TRBV10-1	TRBJ1-1	-	-	CASSESGTGLNTEAFF	TGCGCCAGCAGTGAGTCGGGGACTGGACTGAACACTGAAGCTTTCTTT
14	TRBV4-3	TRBJ1-6	-	-	CASSQERRISPLHF	TGCGCCAGCAGCCAAGAAAGGCGGATATCACCCCTCCACTTT
15	TRBV12-5	TRBJ2-1	-	TRBD2	CASGLAGGRNVEQFF	TGTGCTAGTGGTTTGGCGGGGGGGCGAAATGTGGAGCAGTTCTTC
15	TRBV14	TRBJ2-3	-	-	CASSQDLHSPDTQYF	TGTGCCAGCAGCCAAGATCTTCACAGTCCAGATACGCAGTATTTT
14	TRBV19	TRBJ2-7	-	-	CASSERVRVGEQYF	TGTGCCAGCAGTGAGCGGGTCAGGGTGGGCGAGCAGTACTTC
14	TRBV7-2	TRBJ2-2	-	-	CASSRGVNTGELFF	TGTGCCAGCAGCCGCGGGGTGAACACCGGGGAGCTGTTTTTT